This TCR beta chain was identified during a study of CD8 T cells in ankylosing spondylitis. Study-wide points: In peripheral blood, disease-linked CD8+ clones occurred at relatively low frequencies. Significant enrichment of disease-linked clones was reportedly seen in matched ankylosing spondylitis synovial fluid. Seemingly distinctive of ankylosing spondylitis blood was a TCR beta motif formed by eight highly homologous variants.

TCRdb used MiXCR to reprocess the 5' RACE reads, holding one entry per CDR3 protein. The top ten clones hold about 14% of a sample with approximately 300,000 distinct CDR3 sequences, roughly 8% of them seen once. Germline CDR1 reads SEHNR; CDR2 reads FQNEAQ (reference sequence). This CDR3 has 15 residues. Trimming removed 3 bases from V and 2 bases from J, with 10 bases in between. A word on this clonotype: Its target is not known.

The origin of this receptor is a male donor with ankylosing spondylitis. This chain uses TRBV7-9 with TRBJ2-2; D may be TRBD1 (6 bases). Sequencing was performed on blood, either unsorted or a sorted T cell fraction (not recorded which). The CDR3 sequence is CASSLWDTNTGELFF. CDR3 bases: TGTGCCAGCAGCTTGTGGGACACCAACACCGGGGAGCTGTTTTTT.